Detailed here is one T cell receptor beta chain. The data belong to a study of control samples from healthy donors and cancer patients. V lost 3 bases and J lost 8, with 29 bases in between. This CDR3 has 19 amino acids. Germline CDR1 SGDLS, CDR2 YYNGEE. Assay: immunoSEQ multiplex PCR; the TCRdb copy retains only in-frame clones and omits some. The data contain around 95,000 clones, roughly 90% of them seen just once; the ten biggest clones take up about a sixth. The chain joins TRBV9 to TRBJ1-4; tentative D call: TRBD1 (6 bases). The receptor comes from a woman between 45 and 65 years old in good health. Input material: blood. CDR3 nucleotides: TGTGCCAGCAGCGCTGACCAATTGGGGGGACATATCCGGTGGGAAAAACTGTTTTTT. This sequence encodes CASSADQLGGHIRWEKLFF.